The 28 T cell receptor beta chains below come from one sample, sequenced in a study of metastatic and nonmetastatic thyroid tumors. None of the patients had undergone any treatment ahead of thyroid surgery. TCRdb reanalyzed the PCR reads via MiXCR. This repertoire shows tens of thousands of clones, approximately 14% found once; its top ten account for around 20%. Sequencing was performed on blood. Receptor source: a female donor with papillary thyroid cancer or a benign thyroid nodule (not recorded which). Some clones in this sample may be carry-over from other donors' samples.

In this sample, this clone turned up many times. This chain joins TRBV5-1 and TRBJ2-7, with TRBD1 matching over 9 bases. CDR1 SGHRS and CDR2 YFSETQ come from the germline V gene. This CDR3 is 15 amino acids long. Unmatched junction bases numbered 10, after V lost 4 bases and J lost 5 bases. DNA of the CDR3: TGCGCCAGCAGCACACAACCGGGACAGGGAAACGAGCAGTACTTC. Translated: CASSTQPGQGNEQYF.

This clone appeared many times. This chain connects TRBV6-5 to TRBJ1-5, with TRBD1 matching over 8 bases. Germline V gene sequence: CDR1 MNHEY, CDR2 SVGAGI. The CDR3 is 18 residues long. Losses at the gene ends were 5 bases for V and 0 bases for J; bases not matched to a gene: 12. The CDR3 is CASSQTGVEPYSNQPQHF. CDR3 nucleotides: TGTGCCAGCAGTCAGACAGGGGTGGAACCCTATAGCAATCAGCCCCAGCATTTT.

This clone was observed at least ten times. The gene calls are TRBV20-1 and TRBJ1-1, with a tentative D call TRBD1 (6 bases). The CDR3 is 12 residues long. The germline gives CDR1 DFQATT, CDR2 SNEGSKA (reference sequence). The CDR3 region has the DNA TGCAGGGCGGGACACCTCAACACTGAAGCTTTCTTT. This translates into CRAGHLNTEAFF.

This chain connects TRBV3-1 to TRBJ1-2, with TRBD1 as a possible D gene (6 bases). Trimming took 8 bases from V and 6 from J, leaving 19 bases between them. Germline V gene sequence: CDR1 LGHDT, CDR2 YNNKEL (reference sequence). The CDR3 consists of 14 residues. The chain's CDR3 is CASGHAGTYHGYTF. The CDR3 region has the DNA TGTGCCAGCGGACATGCCGGGACATATCATGGCTACACCTTC.

This clone is categorized as medium-sized. V gene TRBV28 combines with J gene TRBJ1-2; D gene ambiguous. The CDR3 totals 12 residues. Trimming took 3 bases from V and 1 from J, leaving 3 bases between them. CDR1 and CDR2 from the germline V gene are MDHEN and SYDVKM. CDR3 in DNA: TGTGCCAGCAGTTTTAATAACTATGGCTACACCTTC. Protein: CASSFNNYGYTF.

This clone was found many times. The chain carries TRBV6-1 and TRBJ2-5; 8 bases fit TRBD2. Germline V gives CDR1 MNHNS, CDR2 SASEGT. This CDR3 has 15 residues. Trimming took 7 bases from V and 5 from J; bases not matched to a gene: 12. Here the CDR3 reads CASTPRGGGRETQYF. The CDR3 region has the DNA TGTGCCAGCACCCCCCGGGGGGGAGGGAGGGAGACCCAGTACTTC.

This clone is medium-sized. The rearrangement links TRBV6-2 or TRBV6-3 to TRBJ2-2; D possibly corresponds to TRBD1 (5 bases). This CDR3 has 15 amino acids. V lost 2 bases, J lost 4 bases, and 11 bases lay in between. CDR1 is MNHEY and CDR2 is SVGEGT in the germline V gene. The CDR3 DNA reads TGTGCCAGCAGTTACGGCAGGGATAGCACCGGGGAGCTGTTTTTT. It encodes CASSYGRDSTGELFF.

This clone was seen repeatedly, ten times or more. The J gene is TRBJ1-5, the V gene TRBV2, with 7 bases that match TRBD1. The CDR3 consists of 14 residues. V was clipped by 6 bases and J by 5 bases; unmatched bases: 7. Looked up from germline, CDR1 is SNHLY and CDR2 is FYNNEI. This CDR3 is CASRKQGRDQPQHF. The CDR3 region has the DNA TGTGCCAGCAGAAAACAGGGGAGGGATCAGCCCCAGCATTTT.

In this sample, this clone turned up many times. The chain joins TRBV5-1 to TRBJ1-1; D gene unclear. The CDR3 has 15 residues. V was shortened by 2 bases and J by 0 bases, with 11 bases between the two germline ends. Germline-derived CDR1 and CDR2 are SGHRS and YFSETQ. For the CDR3, the DNA is TGCGCCAGCAGCTTTCTGCAAGCCATGAACACTGAAGCTTTCTTT. Residues: CASSFLQAMNTEAFF. Combining the CDR3 with reference TRBV5-1 and TRBJ1-1 gives the whole variable domain KAGVTQTPRYLIKTRGQQVTLSCSPISGHRSVSWYQQTPGQGLQFLFEYFSETQRNKGNFPGRFSGRQFSNSRSEMNVSTLELGDSALYLCASSFLQAMNTEAFFGQGTRLTVV.

This clone was seen only once. J is TRBJ2-3 and V is TRBV18; possible D gene TRBD2, 6 bases. The CDR3 sequence is 15 residues long. The V end lost 4 bases, the J end lost 2 bases, and 13 bases lay between the germline ends. Germline-derived CDR1 and CDR2 are KGHSH and LQKENI. This CDR3 reads CASSQGSGYTDTQYF. DNA of the CDR3: TGTGCCAGCTCACAGGGTAGCGGATACACAGATACGCAGTATTTT.

This clone was counted at least ten times. The rearrangement joins TRBV6-2 or TRBV6-3 to TRBJ1-1, with D possibly being TRBD1 (6 bases). Trimming removed 0 bases from V and 5 bases from J, with 22 bases in between. The CDR3 spans 18 residues. Germline CDR1 reads MNHEY; CDR2 reads SVGEGT. The CDR3: CASSYSTAGVIIRTEAFF. Here the CDR3 DNA reads TGTGCCAGCAGTTACTCGACGGCAGGGGTGATAATTCGGACTGAAGCTTTCTTT.

This clone was seen only a few times. A much larger clone lies one base from this, so it may be a read error. The V gene is TRBV12-3 or TRBV12-4, the J gene TRBJ2-1; the D is unclear. The CDR3 extends over 13 amino acids. For the CDR3, the DNA is TGTGCCAGCAGTTTGTTGTCCTACAATGAGCAGCTCTTC. Amino acid sequence: CASSLLSYNEQLF.

Many counts were recorded for this clone. The gene calls are TRBV2 and TRBJ2-7; TRBD1 aligns across 9 bases. The germline V gene encodes CDR1 SNHLY and CDR2 FYNNEI. Trimming cost V 1 base and J 2 bases; bases outside gene matches: 9. The CDR3 is 17 residues long. Written as DNA, the CDR3 is TGTGCCAGCAGTGAAGGGGGGACAGGGTTGGAAACCTACGAGCAGTACTTC. Translation gives CASSEGGTGLETYEQYF.

This clone appeared many times. The rearrangement uses TRBV20-1 and TRBJ2-5; TRBD2 matches 9 bases. Per the germline V gene, CDR1 is DFQATT and CDR2 is SNEGSKA (reference sequence). This CDR3 has 20 amino acids. The V and J ends lost 0 bases and 2 bases, in that order; junction bases with no gene match: 19. The CDR3 loop reads CSARDVSGRVKMSNQETQYF. Here the CDR3 DNA reads TGCAGTGCTAGAGATGTTAGCGGGAGAGTAAAAATGTCGAATCAAGAGACCCAGTACTTC.

This clone was counted ten times or more. The chain uses TRBV6-1 and TRBJ2-1, with 11 bases lining up with TRBD2. After removal of 4 bases from V and 6 bases from J, the junction contained 5 bases not matched to a gene. The CDR3 totals 15 residues. CDR1 and CDR2 from the germline V gene are MNHNS and SASEGT. DNA for the CDR3: TGTGCCAGCAGTGTGGCCGGGACTAGCGGCAATGAGCAGTTCTTC. This encodes CASSVAGTSGNEQFF.

This clone was observed at least ten times. The V and J genes are TRBV4-1 and TRBJ2-1; D ambiguous. The CDR3 covers 11 residues. Germline V gene data show CDR1 as MGHRA and CDR2 as YSYEKL. V gave up 8 bases and J gave up 9 bases, with 11 bases separating them. CDR3 amino acids: CASSGSGEQFF. The CDR3 DNA sequence: TGCGCCAGCTCCGGGTCGGGTGAGCAGTTCTTC.

This rearrangement joins TRBV5-1 to TRBJ2-7; unclear D gene. Germline CDR1 reads SGHRS; CDR2 reads YFSETQ. This CDR3 contains 16 residues. V was pared by 0 bases and J by 6 bases, with 19 bases between. The CDR3 DNA sequence: TGCGCCAGCAGCTTGGCCAATACCCCTCCGGTATCCGAGCAGTACTTC. This sequence encodes CASSLANTPPVSEQYF.

This clone showed up just a few times. V is TRBV4-3 and J is TRBJ1-2; D unclear. The V gene's germline CDR1 is LGHNA and CDR2 YSLEER. V lost 5 bases and J 8 bases, leaving 12 bases between the germline ends. CDR3 size: 12 residues. The CDR3 region is CASSNFGVGYTF. The CDR3 nucleotides read TGCGCCAGCAGCAACTTCGGGGTCGGCTACACCTTC.

This clone was seen only a few times. The J gene is TRBJ2-7, the V gene TRBV5-1; TRBD1 agrees at 11 bases. Germline CDR1 reads SGHRS; CDR2 reads YFSETQ. The V gene end was trimmed by 4 bases and the J gene end by 7 bases; junction bases not matched to a gene: 7. This CDR3 contains 14 residues. This CDR3 is CASSVRDRGSEQYF. In DNA, the CDR3 is TGCGCCAGCAGCGTCCGGGACAGGGGGAGTGAGCAGTACTTC.

The chain employs TRBV6-4 and TRBJ2-5, with 8 bases aligning to TRBD2. V lost 3 bases, J lost 2 bases, and 8 bases stayed unmatched. This CDR3 contains 16 residues. Germline CDR1 is MRHNA and CDR2 is SNTAGT. CDR3 amino acids: CASSEASGRIQETQYF. The DNA of the CDR3 is TGTGCCAGCAGTGAGGCTAGCGGGCGGATTCAAGAGACCCAGTACTTC.

This clone came up many times. This chain links TRBV20-1 with TRBJ2-3; tentatively, D is TRBD2 (5 bases). V dropped 5 bases and J dropped 10 bases, with 16 bases sitting between them. CDR1 is DFQATT, CDR2 SNEGSKA, per germline (reference sequence). The CDR3 runs 12 residues. The CDR3 spells CSAWTYSDAQYF. CDR3 coding DNA: TGCAGTGCTTGGACTTATAGTGACGCGCAGTATTTT.

This clone has a count of ten or more. The chain combines TRBV10-3 with TRBJ1-1; D is unclear. CDR1 and CDR2 (germline): ENHRY, SYGVKD. The length of the CDR3 is 14 residues. The V and J ends lost 3 bases and 1 base respectively, with 9 bases between them. The CDR3 region has the DNA TGTGCCATCAGTGATAGGGAATCGAACACTGAAGCTTTCTTT. Protein product: CAISDRESNTEAFF.

A word on this clone: The missing conserved phenylalanine or tryptophan at the end of this CDR3 makes a read error likely. The gene calls are TRBV6-5 and TRBJ2-1; TRBD2 might be the D (6 bases). Germline V lookup: CDR1 MNHEY, CDR2 SVGAGI. The CDR3 has 17 residues. Between the trimmed V and J ends, which lost 2 bases and 2 bases, there was a span of 16 bases. CDR3 DNA sequence: TGTGCCAGCAGTTACGGTCTAGGGCTAGCGCCCTACAATGAGCAGTTCTTA. It encodes CASSYGLGLAPYNEQFL.

This clone appeared many times. A much larger clone lies one base from this, so it may be a read error. The same CDR3 also results from other DNA sequences found in this sample. The chain couples TRBV7-8 to TRBJ1-1; 8 bases agree with TRBD1. Germline V gene data show CDR1 as SGHVS and CDR2 as FQNEAQ. This CDR3 comprises 16 residues. The CDR3 is CASSPTKGQASTEAFF. Written as DNA, the CDR3 is TGTGCCAGCAGCCCGACGAAGGGACAGGCGAGCACTGAAGCTTTTTTT.

This clone was seen at least ten times. This sequence joins TRBV5-1 and TRBJ2-1, with 7 bases fitting TRBD2. V was pared by 0 bases and J by 6 bases, with 9 bases of the junction left unmatched. The CDR3 totals 16 residues. CDR1 and CDR2 (germline): SGHRS, YFSETQ. CDR3 sequence: CASSLVGGGLTNEQFF. CDR3 coding DNA: TGCGCCAGCAGCTTGGTAGGCGGGGGACTCACCAATGAGCAGTTCTTC.

This chain connects TRBV30 to TRBJ2-5; the match to TRBD1 covers 8 bases. In germline, CDR1 is GTSNPN, CDR2 SVGIG (reference sequence). The trim removed 4 bases at V and 5 bases at J, leaving 12 bases unmatched. This CDR3 is 15 amino acids long. The CDR3 is CAWNRAGGTGETQYF. The CDR3 bases are TGTGCCTGGAATAGGGCAGGGGGCACCGGGGAGACCCAGTACTTC.

This clone showed up many times. The chain employs TRBV2 and TRBJ1-6, with TRBD1 identical over 7 bases. The germline gives CDR1 SNHLY, CDR2 FYNNEI. The CDR3 covers 12 residues. With 6 bases clipped from V and 13 bases from J, the junction kept 6 bases outside the gene matches. The CDR3 DNA sequence: TGTGCCAGCAGAGGGACAGTGGGGCCCCTCCACTTT. Translation gives CASRGTVGPLHF.

This clone was counted at least ten times. The rearrangement links TRBV7-6 to TRBJ2-2; D is uncertain. CDR1 is SGHVS and CDR2 is FNYEAQ in the germline V gene. V shed 1 base and J shed 1 base, with 4 bases lying between them. The CDR3 sequence is 14 residues long. CDR3 in amino acids: CASSLDRNTGELFF. CDR3 DNA sequence: TGTGCCAGCAGCTTAGACAGGAACACCGGGGAGCTGTTTTTT. The complete variable domain, with remaining parts taken from reference TRBV7-6 and TRBJ2-2, reads GAGVSQSPRYKVTKRGQDVALRCDPISGHVSLYWYRQALGQGPEFLTYFNYEAQQDKSGLPNDRFSAERPEGSISTLTIQRTEQRDSAMYRCASSLDRNTGELFFGEGSRLTVL.